The clone carrying this T cell receptor (beta chain) was detected only a few times. The antigen is undetermined. The sample belongs to a study of T cells in localized non-small cell lung cancer. Measured with immunoSEQ multiplex PCR; TCRdb has only the in-frame clones, and not every one. The sample holds about 970 clones, about 24% seen once. Germline CDR1 KGHSH, CDR2 LQKENI. The CDR3 loop spans 13 amino acids. V dropped 2 bases and J dropped 9 bases, with 8 bases sitting between them. Study-level results: A higher density of T cells in blood coincided with extended overall survival. In adjacent lung appeared a median around 57 of the top 100 tumor clones. Uninvolved adjacent lung showed higher T cell clonality than tumor.

This sequence originates from a woman aged 40-70 years with stage I squamous cell lung carcinoma. The chain joins TRBV18 to TRBJ1-6; unclear D gene. Material: lung tumor tissue, obtained before any cancer treatment. The CDR3 DNA reads TGTGCCAGCTCACCAGAGGGAAGTTCACCCCTCCACTTT. Its protein is CASSPEGSSPLHF.